These 4 T cell receptor beta chains came from one sample sequenced in a study of blood T cells in healthy people across ages. A sample-barcoded 5' primer and a J-beta primer mix were used in a second PCR of roughly 7 to 11 cycles. Each CDR3 protein gets one entry after TCRdb re-called the 5' RACE reads with MiXCR. The data contain 650,000 to 700,000 distinct CDR3 sequences, approximately 52% of them seen just once; the ten biggest clones take up less than 15%. The specimen was blood. The receptors derive from an elderly woman in good health.

This clonotype occurred many times. The chain uses TRBV12-3 or TRBV12-4 and TRBJ2-3, with D possibly being TRBD1 (7 bases). Trimming shortened V by 3 bases and J by 6 bases, and 10 bases separated the two germline ends. The CDR3 sequence is 13 residues long. The CDR3 spells CASSFRGEDTQYF. The CDR3, as DNA: TGTGCCAGCAGTTTCAGGGGGGAGGATACGCAGTATTTT.

Regarding this clonotype: This may stem from a read error, because a much larger clone lies one nucleotide away. J is TRBJ1-2 and V is TRBV20-1; maybe TRBD1 (5 bases). The CDR3 runs to 14 residues. Germline CDR1 DFQATT, CDR2 SNEGSKA (reference sequence). The CDR3 DNA is TGCGGTGCTGGGTTGTTCGGGGGAACCTATGGCTACACCTTC. Protein product: CGAGLFGGTYGYTF.

This clonotype occurred many times. J is TRBJ2-1 and V is TRBV2; D gene ambiguous. This CDR3 is built from 14 residues. V lost 7 bases to trimming and J lost 8 bases, with 18 bases between them. The germline gives CDR1 SNHLY, CDR2 FYNNEI. In DNA form, the CDR3 reads TGTGCCAGCATGCATAACAGACCACCCGATGAGCAGTTCTTC. Translated, it gives CASMHNRPPDEQFF.

This clonotype was found many times. The CDR3 region is CASSHIGKETQYF. DNA of the CDR3: TGTGCCAGCAGCCATATAGGGAAAGAGACCCAGTACTTC. The chain is built from TRBV12-3 or TRBV12-4 and TRBJ2-5, with D uncertain. V shed 6 bases and J shed 3 bases, with 11 bases lying between them. This CDR3 comprises 13 residues.